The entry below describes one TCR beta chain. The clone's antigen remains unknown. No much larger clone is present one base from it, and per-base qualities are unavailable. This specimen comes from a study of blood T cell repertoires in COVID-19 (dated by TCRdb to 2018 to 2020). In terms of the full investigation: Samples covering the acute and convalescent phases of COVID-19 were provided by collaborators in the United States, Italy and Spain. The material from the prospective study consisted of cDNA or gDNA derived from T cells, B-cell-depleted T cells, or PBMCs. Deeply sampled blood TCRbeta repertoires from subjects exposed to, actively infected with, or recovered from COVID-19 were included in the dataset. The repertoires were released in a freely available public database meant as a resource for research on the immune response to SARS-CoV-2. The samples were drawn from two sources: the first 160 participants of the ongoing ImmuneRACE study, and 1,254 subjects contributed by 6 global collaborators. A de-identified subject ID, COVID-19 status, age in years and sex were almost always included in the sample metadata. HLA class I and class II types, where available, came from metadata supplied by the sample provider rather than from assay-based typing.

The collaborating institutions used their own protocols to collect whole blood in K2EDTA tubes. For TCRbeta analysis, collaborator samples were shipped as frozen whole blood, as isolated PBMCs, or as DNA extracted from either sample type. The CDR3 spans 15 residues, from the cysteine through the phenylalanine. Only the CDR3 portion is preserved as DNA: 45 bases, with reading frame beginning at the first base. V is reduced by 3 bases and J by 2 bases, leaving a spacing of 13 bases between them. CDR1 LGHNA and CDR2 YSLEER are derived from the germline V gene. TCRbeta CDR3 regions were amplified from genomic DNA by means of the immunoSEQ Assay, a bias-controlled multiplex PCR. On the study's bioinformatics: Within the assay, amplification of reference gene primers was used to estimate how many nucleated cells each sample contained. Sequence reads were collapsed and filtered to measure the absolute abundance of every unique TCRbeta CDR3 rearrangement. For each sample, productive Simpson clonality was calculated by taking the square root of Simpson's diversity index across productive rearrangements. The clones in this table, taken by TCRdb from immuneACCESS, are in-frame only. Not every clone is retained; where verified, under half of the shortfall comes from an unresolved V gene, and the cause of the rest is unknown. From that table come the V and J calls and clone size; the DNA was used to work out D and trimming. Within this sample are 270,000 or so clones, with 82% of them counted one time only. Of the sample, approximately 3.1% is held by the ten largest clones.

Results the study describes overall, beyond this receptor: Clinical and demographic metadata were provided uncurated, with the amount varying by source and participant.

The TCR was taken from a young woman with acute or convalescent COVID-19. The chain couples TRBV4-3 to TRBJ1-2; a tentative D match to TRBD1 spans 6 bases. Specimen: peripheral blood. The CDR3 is CASSQDSLPNYGYTF. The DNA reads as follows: TGCGCCAGCAGCCAGGACAGCCTTCCGAACTATGGCTACACCTTC.